Below, 21 T cell receptor beta chains from the same sample are listed, as sequenced in a study of T cells in pancreatic ductal adenocarcinoma. No neoadjuvant therapy was given to the selected pancreatic ductal adenocarcinoma patients before their surgery. Some clones are missing from TCRdb's copy, which holds only in-frame ones; the method was immunoSEQ multiplex PCR. The sample holds approximately 9,000 clones, about 90% seen once. The sequenced sample was PBMCs. These receptors originate from a human donor with pancreatic ductal adenocarcinoma.

This chain joins TRBV4-2 and TRBJ1-2; no definite D call. The CDR3 length is 14 residues. Trimming cost V 1 base and J 4 bases, with 10 bases left between them. The germline CDR1 and CDR2 sequences are LGHNA and YNFKEQ. The CDR3 sequence: CASSQGVESYGYTF. The CDR3 DNA reads as TGTGCCAGCAGCCAAGGCGTGGAGTCCTATGGCTACACCTTC.

In this sample, this clone turned up once. The rearrangement uses TRBV7-2 and TRBJ2-2, with 16 bases lining up with TRBD2. The J segment lost 4 bases and the V segment lost 6 bases, leaving 8 bases of the junction unmatched. The CDR3 totals 18 residues. CDR1 and CDR2 (germline): SGHTA, FQGNSA. CDR3 in amino acids: CASSLSGLAGGPTGELFF. DNA of the CDR3: TGTGCCAGCAGTTTATCGGGACTAGCGGGGGGGCCCACCGGGGAGCTGTTTTTT. The full variable domain, completed using reference TRBV7-2 and TRBJ2-2, is GAGVSQSPSNKVTEKGKDVELRCDPISGHTALYWYRQSLGQGLEFLIYFQGNSAPDKSGLPSDRFSAERTGGSVSTLTIQRTQQEDSAVYLCASSLSGLAGGPTGELFFGEGSRLTVL.

The J gene is TRBJ2-3, the V gene TRBV9; 8 bases fit TRBD2. Germline assignment: CDR1 SGDLS and CDR2 YYNGEE. V gave up 0 bases and J gave up 7 bases; unmatched junction bases: 4. The length of the CDR3 is 14 residues. The CDR3 loop reads CASSVGGTSNTQYF. In DNA form, the CDR3 reads TGTGCCAGCAGCGTAGGTGGGACTAGTAATACGCAGTATTTT.

This clone was counted a single time. The chain couples TRBV2 to TRBJ2-1, with 9 nucleotides matching TRBD2. The CDR3 is 12 residues long. Germline CDR1 reads SNHLY; CDR2 reads FYNNEI. Losses at the gene ends were 10 bases for V and 5 bases for J; bases not matched to a gene: 3. DNA of the CDR3: TGTGCCATCGCGGGGGGGCACAATGAGCAGTTCTTC. It codes for CAIAGGHNEQFF.

The chain couples TRBV25-1 to TRBJ2-5, with no clear D. V was trimmed by 2 bases and J by 1 base, leaving 11 bases between them. The CDR3 length is 15 residues. Germline values: CDR1 MGHDK, CDR2 SYGVNS. CDR3 residues: CASSEGIALQETQYF. The CDR3 DNA is TGTGCCAGCAGTGAAGGAATAGCTCTCCAAGAGACCCAGTACTTC.

This clone was observed a few times. The rearrangement uses TRBV27 and TRBJ1-2, with 7 bases matching TRBD1. Germline values: CDR1 MNHEY, CDR2 SMNVEV (reference sequence). This CDR3 has 11 residues. J gave up 8 bases and V 10 bases, and 7 bases lay outside the gene matches. CDR3 loop: CATGQAHGYTF. In DNA, the CDR3 is TGTGCCACCGGACAGGCACACGGCTACACCTTC.

This chain joins TRBV27 and TRBJ2-6; maybe TRBD1 (7 bases). The CDR3 has 14 amino acids. Germline V gene lookup returns CDR1 MNHEY and CDR2 SMNVEV (reference sequence). V was shortened by 10 bases and J by 4 bases, with 14 bases between the two germline ends. This chain's CDR3 is CATRRGPGANVLTF. The CDR3 region has the DNA TGTGCCACCAGGAGGGGGCCAGGGGCCAACGTCCTGACTTTC. The complete variable domain, with remaining parts taken from reference TRBV27 and TRBJ2-6, reads EAQVTQNPRYLITVTGKKLTVTCSQNMNHEYMSWYRQDPGLGLRQIYYSMNVEVTDKGDVPEGYKVSRKEKRNFPLILESPSPNQTSLYFCATRRGPGANVLTFGAGSRLTVL.

Only a few counts were recorded for this clone. The chain combines TRBV7-9 with TRBJ2-7, with unresolved D. The CDR3 spans 13 residues. V was pared by 2 bases and J by 3 bases, with 8 bases between. Looked up from germline, CDR1 is SEHNR and CDR2 is FQNEAQ (reference sequence). This CDR3 reads CASSLSQFYEQYF. CDR3 nucleotide sequence: TGTGCCAGCAGCTTATCCCAGTTCTACGAGCAGTACTTC.

The chain uses TRBV18 and TRBJ2-1, with 7 bases lining up with TRBD1. The CDR3 sequence is 13 residues long. Germline loops: CDR1 KGHSH, CDR2 LQKENI. Trimming cost V 5 bases and J 5 bases; bases outside gene matches: 3. CDR3 bases: TGTGCCAGCTCAACCACAGGGGACAATGAGCAGTTCTTC. Its protein product is CASSTTGDNEQFF.

The chain couples TRBV4-3 to TRBJ2-2; tentative D call: TRBD1 (6 bases). Germline CDR1 and CDR2: LGHNA and YSLEER. The CDR3 is made up of 15 amino acids. Trimming took off 3 bases at V and 4 bases at J, with 12 bases between the two ends. CDR3 in amino acids: CASSQDRFSTGELFF. CDR3 DNA sequence: TGCGCCAGCAGCCAGGACAGATTTTCCACCGGGGAGCTGTTTTTT.

The chain links TRBV7-3 to TRBJ2-3; 12 nucleotides line up with TRBD2. Germline loops: CDR1 SGHTA, CDR2 FQGTGA. The CDR3 is 16 amino acids. Trimming took 2 bases from V and 2 from J; bases not matched to a gene: 2. CDR3 DNA: TGTGCCAGCAGCTTAGCTAGCGGGGGGGACACAGATACGCAGTATTTT. Protein product: CASSLASGGDTDTQYF.

This chain links TRBV10-3 with TRBJ2-2; no reliable D call. Germline-derived CDR1 and CDR2 are ENHRY and SYGVKD. The CDR3 totals 15 residues. The ends were cut back, 7 bases at V and 5 bases at J, with 17 bases in the middle. The CDR3 is CAIKVVAGTTGELFF. DNA for the CDR3: TGTGCCATCAAGGTGGTGGCAGGCACAACCGGGGAGCTGTTTTTT.

The gene calls are TRBV5-4 and TRBJ2-7; tentative D call: TRBD1 (6 bases). Trimming stripped 6 bases from V and 4 bases from J, with 17 bases between. The CDR3 contains 14 residues. Germline V gene lookup returns CDR1 SGHNT and CDR2 YYREEE (reference sequence). This CDR3 reads CASIDRTSGYEQYF. DNA of the CDR3: TGTGCCAGCATTGACAGGACCTCGGGTTACGAGCAGTACTTC.

The chain has TRBV19 and TRBJ2-5, with D possibly TRBD1 on 7 matching bases. Per germline, CDR1 LNHDA and CDR2 SQIVND (reference sequence). V lost 5 bases and J 5 bases, leaving 15 bases between the germline ends. The CDR3 consists of 14 residues. This CDR3 reads CASSRMEGAETQYF. The CDR3 nucleotides read TGTGCCAGTAGTCGGATGGAGGGGGCTGAGACCCAGTACTTC. The complete variable domain, with remaining parts taken from reference TRBV19 and TRBJ2-5, reads DGGITQSPKYLFRKEGQNVTLSCEQNLNHDAMYWYRQDPGQGLRLIYYSQIVNDFQKGDIAEGYSVSREKKESFPLTVTSAQKNPTAFYLCASSRMEGAETQYFGPGTRLLVL.

V and J are TRBV5-6 and TRBJ2-7; no definite D call. The CDR3 sequence is 16 residues long. The germline gives CDR1 SGHDT, CDR2 YYEEEE. With 0 bases removed from V and 0 bases from J, the gap between germline ends came to 13 bases. Here the CDR3 DNA reads TGTGCCAGCAGCTTGGATAGCCTTAGTCCCTCCTACGAGCAGTACTTC. It encodes CASSLDSLSPSYEQYF.

Comment on this clone: At the DNA level, this CDR3 is encoded by other sequences in the same sample as well. V and J are TRBV18 and TRBJ2-3; D might be TRBD1 (5 bases). This CDR3 is 15 amino acids long. Trimming took 3 bases from V and 0 from J, leaving 10 bases between them. Germline loops: CDR1 KGHSH, CDR2 LQKENI. The CDR3 DNA follows: TGTGCCAGCTCACCCAGGGATACTAGCACAGATACGCAGTATTTT. Its protein product is CASSPRDTSTDTQYF.

V usage is TRBV19 and J usage is TRBJ1-5, with D maybe TRBD1 (6 bases). Germline V gene sequence: CDR1 LNHDA, CDR2 SQIVND (reference sequence). The V end lost 3 bases, the J end lost 7 bases, and 16 bases lay between the germline ends. The CDR3 length is 15 residues. The DNA of the CDR3 is TGTGCCAGTAGTATCATTGTGGGAGGGGGGCAGCCCCAGCATTTT. Protein product: CASSIIVGGGQPQHF.

A single count supports this clone. V is TRBV18 and J is TRBJ2-2, with a tentative D call TRBD1 (5 bases). Germline loops: CDR1 KGHSH, CDR2 LQKENI. V lost 1 base, J lost 3 bases, and 6 bases lay in between. This CDR3 has 14 amino acids. The CDR3 bases are TGTGCCAGCTCACCACAGGGGTACACCGGGGAGCTGTTTTTT. This codes for CASSPQGYTGELFF.

The chain joins TRBV5-1 to TRBJ2-7; 8 bases are shared with TRBD2. V lost 3 bases and J lost 4; bases outside the gene matches: 12. Germline CDR1 and CDR2: SGHRS and YFSETQ. The CDR3 contains 16 residues. This CDR3 is CASSSAGGLLGYEQYF. The CDR3 DNA follows: TGCGCCAGCAGCTCCGCGGGGGGACTGCTGGGATACGAGCAGTACTTC.

Comments on this clone: Germline and junction disagree at one end, which may indicate a read error. V and J are TRBV7-7 and TRBJ2-7, with TRBD1 as a possible D gene (5 bases). Germline lookup yields CDR1 SSHAT and CDR2 FNYEAQ (reference sequence). CDR3 size: 14 residues. This chain's CDR3 is CASSQGRGPFEQYF. CDR3 coding DNA: TGTGCTAGCAGTCAGGGTAGGGGTCCTTTCGAGCAGTACTTC.

This clone has just one count. The V and J genes are TRBV9 and TRBJ2-7; 11 bases fit TRBD2. Germline CDR1 SGDLS, CDR2 YYNGEE. V shed 3 bases, J shed 4 bases, and the junction held 6 bases outside the gene matches. The CDR3 is 15 amino acids. As DNA, the CDR3 is TGTGCCAGCAGCGCCTATAGCGGGAGGGGGTACGAGCAGTACTTC. This gives the protein CASSAYSGRGYEQYF. Variable domain in full (rest from reference TRBV9 and TRBJ2-7): DSGVTQTPKHLITATGQRVTLRCSPRSGDLSVYWYQQSLDQGLQFLIQYYNGEERAKGNILERFSAQQFPDLHSELNLSSLELGDSALYFCASSAYSGRGYEQYFGPGTRLTVT.